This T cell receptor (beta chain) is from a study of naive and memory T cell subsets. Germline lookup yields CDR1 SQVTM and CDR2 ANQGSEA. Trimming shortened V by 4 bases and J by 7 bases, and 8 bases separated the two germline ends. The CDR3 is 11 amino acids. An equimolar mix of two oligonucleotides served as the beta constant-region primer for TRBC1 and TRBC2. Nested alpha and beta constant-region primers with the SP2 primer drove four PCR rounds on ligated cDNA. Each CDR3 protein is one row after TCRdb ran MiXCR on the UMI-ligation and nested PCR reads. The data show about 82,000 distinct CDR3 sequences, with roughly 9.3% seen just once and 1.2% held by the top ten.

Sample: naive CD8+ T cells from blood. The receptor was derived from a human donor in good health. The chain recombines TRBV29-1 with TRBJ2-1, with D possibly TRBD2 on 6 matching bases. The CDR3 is CSVGLANEQFF. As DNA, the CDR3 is TGCAGCGTTGGTCTAGCGAATGAGCAGTTCTTC.